This T cell receptor beta chain was sequenced for a study of cytomegalovirus exposure and HLA in healthy donors. This clone was picked up a small number of times. Its antigen is currently unknown. A junction end diverges from the germline sequence, so it may reflect a read error. In the PCR, 60 Vbeta and 13 Jbeta primers were used. Measured with immunoSEQ multiplex PCR; TCRdb has only the in-frame clones, and not every one. Among approximately 140,000 clones listed, approximately 70% were seen once. Study-wide points: Based on reports, TCR beta sequences accurately predicted HLA-A and HLA-B alleles for most subjects. The study recorded 160 or so TCR beta chains that were cytomegalovirus-associated. Sequencing likely caused a cluster of highly shared sequence variants.

Germline CDR1 reads MNHNY; CDR2 reads SVGAGI (reference sequence). The CDR3 is 12 residues long. The sequenced sample was PBMCs. The chain uses TRBV6-6 and TRBJ1-2; D unresolved. The sequence came from a woman in her late teens or twenties in good health and CMV-seronegative. CDR3 nucleotide sequence: TGTGCCAGCAGTTCAGAAGTTTGGACTACCTACTTC. Protein product: CASSSEVWTTYF.